Below, 25 T cell receptor beta chains from the same sample are listed, as sequenced in a study of CDR3 diversity in severe acne. TCRdb reprocessed the PCR reads with MiXCR, giving one entry per CDR3 protein. Of some 85,000 distinct CDR3 sequences in the sample, around 50% were seen once. The sample taken for sequencing was blood. Source of these receptors: a male donor with severe acne vulgaris.

The gene calls are TRBV7-6 and TRBJ2-3; TRBD2 might be the D (5 bases). The CDR3 runs 15 residues. Trimming shortened V by 2 bases and J by 0 bases, and 9 bases separated the two germline ends. In germline, CDR1 is SGHVS, CDR2 FNYEAQ. CDR3 region: CASSLRGSSTDTQYF. CDR3 nucleotide sequence: TGTGCCAGCAGCTTACGGGGATCTAGCACAGATACGCAGTATTTT.

This sequence joins TRBV6-5 and TRBJ1-5; 10 bases are a match to TRBD1. Looked up from germline, CDR1 is MNHEY and CDR2 is SVGAGI. J lost 2 bases, V lost 6 bases, and 1 base had no gene match. CDR3 size: 14 residues. CDR3 sequence: CASSGTGGNQPQHF. CDR3 in DNA: TGTGCCAGCAGCGGGACAGGGGGCAATCAGCCCCAGCATTTT.

V is TRBV10-3 and J is TRBJ2-7; the match to TRBD2 covers 7 bases. V lost 2 bases to trimming and J lost 6 bases; unmatched junction nucleotides: 7. Germline CDR1 ENHRY, CDR2 SYGVKD. This CDR3 region has 14 residues. The CDR3 is CAISEPTSSGEQYF. DNA of the CDR3: TGTGCCATCAGTGAGCCGACTAGCTCCGGCGAGCAGTACTTC.

Only a few counts were recorded for this clonotype. This sequence joins TRBV4-1 and TRBJ2-1; D gene unclear. CDR1 MGHRA and CDR2 YSYEKL come from the germline V gene. Between the trimmed V and J ends, which lost 4 bases and 0 bases, there was a span of 25 bases. The CDR3 has 20 amino acids. CDR3 region: CASSPSPPILPPYSYNEQFF. The CDR3 DNA follows: TGCGCCAGCAGCCCCTCTCCGCCCATACTCCCACCTTACTCCTACAATGAGCAGTTCTTC.

The chain has TRBV15 and TRBJ2-5; D might be TRBD2 (5 bases). Trimming took off 0 bases at V and 2 bases at J, with 10 bases between the two ends. The CDR3 is 15 residues long. CDR1 and CDR2 (germline): LNHNV, YYDKDF (reference sequence). CDR3 loop: CATSRDRPGQETQYF. DNA for the CDR3: TGTGCCACCAGCAGAGACCGCCCGGGACAAGAGACCCAGTACTTC.

The table lists this clonotype with a count of one. This chain uses TRBV20-1 with TRBJ2-7, with unresolved D. Germline V gene data show CDR1 as DFQATT and CDR2 as SNEGSKA (reference sequence). CDR3 size: 10 residues. The ends were cut back, 8 bases at V and 5 bases at J, with 10 bases in the middle. As DNA, the CDR3 is TGCAGTTTTGACAACAACGAGCAGTACTTC. Amino acid sequence: CSFDNNEQYF.

Turning to this clonotype: Mismatch with germline at one junction end may stem from a read error. The J gene is TRBJ2-2, the V gene TRBV19; a weak D match, TRBD2 (5 bases). The CDR3 totals 12 residues. Germline V lookup: CDR1 LNHDA, CDR2 SQIVND (reference sequence). This CDR3 is CASGRNTGELSF. The CDR3 DNA is TGCGCCAGCGGACGAAACACCGGGGAGCTGTCTTTT.

By frequency in the sample, this clonotype is medium-sized. A junction end diverges from the germline sequence, so it may reflect a read error. This sequence joins TRBV5-6 and TRBJ2-7, with D possibly TRBD1 on 6 matching bases. CDR3 length: 13 residues. The V gene's germline CDR1 is SGHDT and CDR2 YYEEEE. The chain's CDR3 is CASSLRAGELLHF. Here the CDR3 DNA reads TGTGCCAGCAGCTTGAGGGCAGGGGAGCTACTGCACTTC.

Remarks on this clonotype: A read error is possible here, since a much larger clone lies one base away. The chain recombines TRBV7-3 with TRBJ1-6; TRBD1 matches 9 bases. This CDR3 has 14 amino acids. Trimming removed 4 bases from V and 13 bases from J; junction bases left unmatched: 8. Per the germline V gene, CDR1 is SGHTA and CDR2 is FQGTGA. CDR3 DNA: TGTGCCAGCAGCTCCCGGGACAGGGCTTCGCCCCTCCACTTT. Translated, it gives CASSSRDRASPLHF.

The rearrangement uses TRBV24-1 and TRBJ1-3; D is uncertain. V was clipped by 4 bases and J by 1 base, with 10 bases between them. Germline CDR1 reads KGHDR; CDR2 reads SFDVKD. CDR3 size: 15 residues. The CDR3 here is CATSDEKESGNTIYF. The CDR3, as DNA: TGTGCCACCAGTGACGAAAAAGAGTCTGGAAACACCATATATTTT.

The chain combines TRBV7-8 with TRBJ2-2; 7 bases map to TRBD1. The length of the CDR3 is 15 residues. The ends lost 1 base at V and 3 bases at J; junction bases unmatched: 2. In germline, CDR1 is SGHVS, CDR2 FQNEAQ. The CDR3 nucleotides read TGTGCCAGCAGCTTAGAGGGGGCGGACACCGGGGAGCTGTTTTTT. It codes for CASSLEGADTGELFF.

Regarding this clonotype: Since a much larger clone is just one base distant, this may be a read error. This chain links TRBV2 with TRBJ2-1, with D uncertain. This CDR3 is 14 amino acids long. The V gene lost 3 bases and the J gene lost 5 bases, with 11 bases spanning the gap. Germline values: CDR1 SNHLY, CDR2 FYNNEI. CDR3 DNA: TGTGCCAGCAGTGAGAAGCTTCTTAACAATGAGCAGTTCTTC. It is translated as CASSEKLLNNEQFF.

Comments on this clonotype: Sequence at one end of the junction differs from germline and may be a read error. The rearrangement uses TRBV25-1 and TRBJ1-6; 9 nucleotides agree with TRBD1. CDR3 length: 15 residues. The germline CDR1 and CDR2 sequences are MGHDK and SYGVNS. The CDR3, as DNA: TGTGCCAGCAGTGGCGGACAGGGGTTGAATTCACCCTTCCACTTT. Its protein is CASSGGQGLNSPFHF.

Comment on this clonotype: Sequence at one end of the junction differs from germline and may be a read error. The rearrangement links TRBV24-1 to TRBJ2-3; 10 bases match TRBD1. The V gene's germline CDR1 is KGHDR and CDR2 SFDVKD. CDR3 size: 16 residues. CDR3 sequence: CATSDMTGGRMDTQYF. CDR3 DNA sequence: TGCGCCACCAGTGACATGACAGGGGGCCGGATGGATACGCAGTATTTT.

The chain uses TRBV19 and TRBJ2-1; 10 bases map to TRBD2. After removal of 6 bases from V and 9 bases from J, the junction contained 8 bases not matched to a gene. Germline values: CDR1 LNHDA, CDR2 SQIVND (reference sequence). This CDR3 region has 14 residues. The CDR3 DNA follows: TGTGCCAGTAGCAGAAGCGGGGGGGCCTGTGAGCAGTTCTTC. Amino acid sequence: CASSRSGGACEQFF.

For the CDR3, the DNA is TGCAGCGTTGAAGTTCTCGGGAACCCTACAGATAGCAATCAGCCCCAGCATTTT. Its translation is CSVEVLGNPTDSNQPQHF. The chain combines TRBV29-1 with TRBJ1-5; D gene uncertain. The CDR3 extends over 18 amino acids. Germline CDR1 and CDR2: SQVTM and ANQGSEA. Trimming cost V 1 base and J 0 bases, with 19 bases left between them.

J is TRBJ2-5 and V is TRBV6-1; the match to TRBD2 covers 7 bases. V dropped 8 bases and J dropped 4; count of bases not matched to a gene: 7. There are 13 residues in the CDR3. Germline CDR1 reads MNHNS; CDR2 reads SASEGT. This chain's CDR3 is CASRRGGAETQYF. The DNA for the CDR3 is TGTGCCAGCCGTAGGGGAGGGGCAGAGACCCAGTACTTC.

The chain recombines TRBV28 with TRBJ2-7; TRBD2 matches 7 bases. The CDR3 is made up of 13 amino acids. V dropped 4 bases and J dropped 4; count of bases not matched to a gene: 4. CDR1 MDHEN and CDR2 SYDVKM come from the germline V gene. CDR3 coding DNA: TGTGCCAGCAGTTCATGGACTAGATACGAGCAGTACTTC. It encodes CASSSWTRYEQYF.

On this clonotype itself: The junction and the germline gene differ at one end; a read error may be behind it. The V and J genes are TRBV5-1 and TRBJ2-7; maybe TRBD1 (5 bases). Germline V gives CDR1 SGHRS, CDR2 YFSETQ. This CDR3 has 13 residues. Here the CDR3 reads CASSSDSSFEQYF. DNA for the CDR3: TGCGCCAGCAGCTCCGACAGTTCCTTCGAGCAGTACTTC.

This clonotype was picked up many times. The rearrangement uses TRBV7-8 and TRBJ2-3; TRBD2 might be the D (7 bases). V lost 5 bases to trimming and J lost 6 bases, with 12 bases between them. The CDR3 has 13 amino acids. CDR1 and CDR2 from the germline V gene are SGHVS and FQNEAQ. CDR3 in amino acids: CASSIAGADTQYF. DNA for the CDR3: TGTGCCAGCAGCATCGCGGGGGCGGATACGCAGTATTTT.

The table lists this clonotype with many counts. The V gene is TRBV6-1, the J gene TRBJ2-7, with D maybe TRBD2 (5 bases). The CDR3 length is 14 residues. Germline V gene data show CDR1 as MNHNS and CDR2 as SASEGT. The V end lost 7 bases, the J end lost 3 bases, and 16 bases lay between the germline ends. Here the CDR3 reads CASNNLRGFYEQYF. In DNA form, the CDR3 reads TGTGCCAGCAACAACCTACGGGGATTCTACGAGCAGTACTTC.

The chain recombines TRBV28 with TRBJ2-3; no clear D gene. The germline V gene encodes CDR1 MDHEN and CDR2 SYDVKM. V was trimmed by 6 bases and J by 10 bases, leaving 20 bases between them. The CDR3 length is 14 residues. CDR3 sequence reads: CASSLAPLLHPQYF. The CDR3 coding sequence is TGTGCCAGCAGCTTAGCCCCCCTTCTCCACCCGCAGTATTTT.

There are many counts of this clonotype. V gene TRBV24-1 combines with J gene TRBJ1-5, with 12 bases fitting TRBD1. V shed 4 bases and J 7 bases; nucleotides not matched to a gene: 4. The CDR3 contains 15 residues. Germline CDR1 is KGHDR and CDR2 is SFDVKD. CDR3 nucleotides: TGTGCCACCAGTGACACGGGGACAGGGGGCCAGCCCCAGCATTTT. Residues: CATSDTGTGGQPQHF.

The chain couples TRBV11-2 to TRBJ1-1; tentatively, D is TRBD1 (6 bases). CDR1 is SGHAT, CDR2 FQNNGV, per germline. Trimming took off 2 bases at V and 4 bases at J, with 11 bases between the two ends. The CDR3 length is 14 residues. The CDR3 bases are TGTGCCAGCAGCTTAATCACGGGGGCCACTGAAGCTTTCTTT. Its protein product is CASSLITGATEAFF.

The rearrangement joins TRBV2 to TRBJ1-1, with D unresolved. Looked up from germline, CDR1 is SNHLY and CDR2 is FYNNEI. V was cut by 2 bases and J by 6 bases, with 13 bases left in between. The CDR3 loop spans 14 amino acids. The chain's CDR3 is CASSELRVGPEAFF. The CDR3 region has the DNA TGTGCCAGCAGTGAACTCAGAGTCGGCCCTGAAGCTTTCTTT.